The entry below gives a single T cell receptor beta chain sequence along with its context. The antigen is not known. This specimen comes from a study of Graves' ophthalmopathy and Graves' hyperthyroidism. Findings and limits, study-wide: Blood also contained most of the expanded thyroid clonotypes above 0.001 frequency.

This CDR3 is 14 amino acids long. Trimming pared 6 bases from V and 2 bases from J, leaving 16 bases between. Germline loops: CDR1 DFQATT, CDR2 SNEGSKA (reference sequence). The sequenced template was RNA, covering the TCR beta CDR3 region. HTBI-primed first-round RT-PCR preceded second-round multiplex PCR. TCRdb re-analysed the multiplex PCR reads in MiXCR, keeping a single row per CDR3 protein. This table holds approximately 500,000 distinct CDR3 sequences, around 15% found once. Sampling about 10 ml of fresh peripheral blood provided the PBMCs. V usage is TRBV20-1 and J usage is TRBJ1-1; tentatively, D is TRBD1 (6 bases). The clonotype comes from a woman in her thirties with Graves' ophthalmopathy. Source material: blood. In DNA form, the CDR3 reads TGCAGTGCCCCGACCGGGGGCCTCAACACTGAAGCTTTCTTT. It yields the protein CSAPTGGLNTEAFF.